The T cell receptor beta chain described here comes from a study of OX40 agonist ivuxolimab in advanced cancers. In the study overall: A partial response was reached by three patients: one with hepatocellular carcinoma and two with cutaneous melanoma.

Study-level findings and limits: Averaging showed that CD8+ T cells had more expanded clones than CD4+ did.

As to this clone: Its antigen remains unidentified.

Blood sampling was done at baseline, cycle 4 day 1, and cycle 7 day 1. Profiled with immunoSEQ multiplex PCR; TCRdb holds only in-frame clones, not every one. The data hold tens of thousands of clones, with roughly 92% observed a single time. The CDR3 loop spans 14 amino acids. Germline V gene sequence: CDR1 SGHDT, CDR2 YYEEEE. V was cut by 0 bases and J by 5 bases, with 11 bases left in between. The gene calls are TRBV5-6 and TRBJ1-2, with a tentative D call TRBD1 (5 bases). Specimen: CD4+ or CD8+ T cells sorted from blood, collected in a trial of the OX40 agonist ivuxolimab. The TCR was taken from an adult with an advanced solid tumor such as melanoma, head and neck, liver or kidney cancer. As DNA, the CDR3 is TGTGCCAGCAGCTTGGGCACAGGCGCTTATGGCTACACCTTC. Translation: CASSLGTGAYGYTF.